This T cell receptor (beta chain) was identified in a study of CD8+ T cells in alopecia areata. Extracted from the samples, RNA was reverse transcribed into cDNA to serve as the sequencing template. Profiling relied on immunoSEQ multiplex PCR, and the TCRdb table lists in-frame clones only, not all of them. The sample has over 80,000 clones; about 40% are singletons. In germline, CDR1 is MNHEY, CDR2 SMNVEV (reference sequence). V lost 3 bases to trimming and J lost 4 bases, with 10 bases between them. The CDR3 totals 14 residues. As for treatment: oral pan-JAK inhibitor, 5-10 mg twice daily. Both peripheral blood and punch biopsies of lesional scalp skin were obtained from patients who had alopecia areata.

The rearrangement joins TRBV27 to TRBJ1-5; D is unclear. The sequencing used CD8+ T cells sorted from blood, collected at week 24, from a patient treated with tofacitinib. The clonotype was recovered from a human donor with alopecia areata. CDR3 bases: TGTGCCAGCAGTTTCGCGGGCCCAAATCAGCCCCAGCATTTT. It encodes CASSFAGPNQPQHF.